The T cell receptor beta chain under discussion was sequenced for a study of molecular identifiers for immune sequencing clone quantification. V dropped 6 bases and J dropped 5; count of bases not matched to a gene: 10. The CDR3 length is 15 residues. Germline CDR1 is MNHEY and CDR2 is SMNVEV (reference sequence). MiXCR was run by TCRdb on the PCR reads, yielding one entry per CDR3 protein. In the table there are about 97,000 distinct CDR3 sequences, roughly a quarter of which are singletons. The chain employs TRBV27 and TRBJ2-3; TRBD1 matches 8 bases. This clonotype was sampled from a human donor in good health. Some libraries in this study had Jurkat cell RNA spiked in. The sample comprised naive CD8+ T cells from blood, with Jurkat cell RNA spiked in. Subset given: FACS-sorted CD8+CD4-CCR7+CD45RA+ naive T cells. The CDR3: CASRDRVKSGDTQYF. The CDR3 nucleotides read TGTGCCAGCAGGGACAGGGTTAAATCTGGAGATACGCAGTATTTT.